The 3 T cell receptor beta chains listed next were all sequenced from one sample in a study of cytomegalovirus exposure and HLA in healthy donors. The PCR contained 60 Vbeta and 13 Jbeta primers. Some clones are missing from TCRdb's copy, which holds only in-frame ones; the method was immunoSEQ multiplex PCR. The sample yields roughly 160,000 clones, around 80% seen once. The sequencing input was PBMCs. These receptors were collected from a woman in her forties or fifties in good health and CMV-seropositive.

The rearrangement links TRBV6-5 to TRBJ1-5; the match to TRBD1 covers 7 bases. CDR1 MNHEY and CDR2 SVGAGI come from the germline V gene. The CDR3 runs 13 residues. The trim removed 0 bases at V and 7 bases at J, leaving 0 bases unmatched. The CDR3 region has the DNA TGTGCCAGCAGTTACTCGACAGGGCAGCCCCAGCATTTT. It translates to CASSYSTGQPQHF.

The chain combines TRBV14 with TRBJ2-5; D might be TRBD2 (7 bases). Trimming pared 7 bases from V and 4 bases from J, leaving 19 bases between. The CDR3 sequence is 15 residues long. Germline CDR1 SGHDN, CDR2 FVKESK. The CDR3 DNA is TGTGCCAGCATCGGGGCGGGGGCCCCCCGAGAGACCCAGTACTTC. Its protein is CASIGAGAPRETQYF. The full variable domain, its missing parts supplied by reference TRBV14 and TRBJ2-5, is EAGVTQFPSHSVIEKGQTVTLRCDPISGHDNLYWYRRVMGKEIKFLLHFVKESKQDESGMPNNRFLAERTGGTYSTLKVQPAELEDSGVYFCASIGAGAPRETQYFGPGTRLLVL.

The chain recombines TRBV28 with TRBJ1-1; 7 nucleotides agree with TRBD1. CDR1 is MDHEN and CDR2 is SYDVKM in the germline V gene. The trim removed 5 bases at V and 0 bases at J, leaving 6 bases unmatched. The CDR3 has 15 residues. The CDR3 DNA reads as TGTGCCAGCAGTCCACGGACAGGCCTGAACACTGAAGCTTTCTTT. As protein: CASSPRTGLNTEAFF.